These 19 T cell receptor beta chains share one sample of origin, sequenced in a study of blood T cell repertoires in COVID-19. Generated by immunoSEQ multiplex PCR, the TCRdb table keeps only in-frame clones and is missing some. The table lists 250,000 or so clones, around 86% of them singletons. The sample consisted of peripheral blood. Receptor source: a woman under 40 with active or convalescent COVID-19.

The chain recombines TRBV4-3 with TRBJ1-6, with D uncertain. Germline lookup yields CDR1 LGHNA and CDR2 YSLEER. V was shortened by 0 bases and J by 7 bases, with 10 bases between the two germline ends. The CDR3 contains 15 residues. The CDR3 protein is CASSQDWESNSPLHF. The CDR3 DNA is TGCGCCAGCAGCCAAGATTGGGAGTCAAATTCACCCCTCCACTTT.

This clone came up a few times. CDR3 coding DNA: TGTGCCAGCACCCGAGGTAAGGGGTGGGACACTGAAGCTTTCTTT. It encodes CASTRGKGWDTEAFF. V gene TRBV28 combines with J gene TRBJ1-1, with a tentative D call TRBD1 (5 bases). V lost 7 bases to trimming and J lost 3 bases, with 18 bases between them. This CDR3 region has 15 residues. Germline CDR1 reads MDHEN; CDR2 reads SYDVKM.

J is TRBJ1-6 and V is TRBV24-1, with a weak D call TRBD1 (5 bases). Looked up from germline, CDR1 is KGHDR and CDR2 is SFDVKD. The ends were cut back, 9 bases at V and 4 bases at J, with 21 bases in the middle. The length of the CDR3 is 17 residues. CDR3 DNA: TGTGCCACCCCTCGCCCGCCTGGGGGGGATTATAATTCACCCCTCCACTTT. Amino acids: CATPRPPGGDYNSPLHF.

The DNA of the CDR3 is TGTGCCAGCCGGGACAGGGAAGGAGGGGCCAACGTCCTGACTTTC. This sequence encodes CASRDREGGANVLTF. The rearrangement links TRBV2 to TRBJ2-6; TRBD1 agrees at 9 bases. Per the germline V gene, CDR1 is SNHLY and CDR2 is FYNNEI. There are 15 residues in the CDR3. J was trimmed by 4 bases and V by 8 bases; bases with no gene match: 6.

J is TRBJ1-1 and V is TRBV10-3; TRBD1 aligns across 8 bases. Germline V gene data show CDR1 as ENHRY and CDR2 as SYGVKD. With 6 bases clipped from V and 3 bases from J, the junction kept 3 bases outside the gene matches. The CDR3 extends over 13 amino acids. The CDR3 region is CAIRTGGDTEAFF. The CDR3 nucleotides read TGTGCCATCAGAACAGGGGGGGACACTGAAGCTTTCTTT.

In this sample, this clone turned up once. V is TRBV28 and J is TRBJ2-1; the match to TRBD2 covers 10 bases. In germline, CDR1 is MDHEN, CDR2 SYDVKM. The length of the CDR3 is 15 residues. Germline trimming cut 7 bases from V and 12 bases from J; bases unmatched to any gene: 15. This CDR3 reads CASNPSGSGGARQFF. CDR3 DNA: TGTGCCAGCAACCCCTCTGGGAGCGGGGGGGCCCGGCAGTTCTTC.

The chain combines TRBV9 with TRBJ2-5, with 7 bases lining up with TRBD1. V shed 6 bases and J 5 bases; nucleotides not matched to a gene: 10. The CDR3 contains 14 residues. Germline loops: CDR1 SGDLS, CDR2 YYNGEE. The CDR3 nucleotides read TGTGCCAGCAACCTACAGGGGTGGGGGGAGACCCAGTACTTC. This encodes CASNLQGWGETQYF.

The rearrangement joins TRBV7-3 to TRBJ2-6; 9 bases are a match to TRBD2. The germline V gene has CDR1 SGHTA and CDR2 FQGTGA. Trimming at V came to 2 bases and at J to 1 base, leaving 3 bases not matched to a gene. The CDR3 runs to 17 residues. This CDR3 reads CASSLGTSSSGANVLTF. In nucleotides, the CDR3 is TGTGCCAGCAGCTTAGGGACTAGCTCTTCTGGGGCCAACGTCCTGACTTTC.

CDR3 region: CASSQGSEAFF. In DNA, the CDR3 is TGTGCCAGCAGTCAGGGGTCTGAAGCTTTCTTT. J is TRBJ1-1 and V is TRBV7-9; possibly TRBD1 for D (6 bases). The CDR3 loop spans 11 amino acids. Germline CDR1 is SEHNR and CDR2 is FQNEAQ (reference sequence). The germline V and J ends were trimmed by 6 bases and 6 bases, with 8 bases remaining between them.

The rearrangement uses TRBV12-3 or TRBV12-4 and TRBJ1-1; D call uncertain. The ends were cut back, 6 bases at V and 3 bases at J, with 11 bases in the middle. The CDR3 totals 13 residues. The CDR3 region has the DNA TGTGCCAGCAGGGGAGGATGGGACACTGAAGCTTTCTTT. As protein: CASRGGWDTEAFF.

This clone has just one count. V gene TRBV9 combines with J gene TRBJ2-1, with 9 nucleotides matching TRBD1. This CDR3 spans 15 amino acids. Germline CDR1 reads SGDLS; CDR2 reads YYNGEE. The J segment lost 9 bases and the V segment lost 4 bases, leaving 11 bases of the junction unmatched. This CDR3 is CASSTGDRDIGEQFF. CDR3 bases: TGTGCCAGCAGCACCGGGGACAGGGATATCGGTGAGCAGTTCTTC.

The DNA for the CDR3 is TGTGCCACCAGCAGAGTTCGGTCCGGCGCGAGGAATTCACCCCTCCACTTT. Its translation: CATSRVRSGARNSPLHF. This chain links TRBV15 with TRBJ1-6; no clear D gene. This CDR3 contains 17 residues. The V gene's germline CDR1 is LNHNV and CDR2 YYDKDF (reference sequence). Trimming stripped 1 base from V and 7 bases from J, with 17 bases between.

The V and J genes are TRBV10-3 and TRBJ2-1; 9 positions match TRBD2. CDR1 and CDR2 from the germline V gene are ENHRY and SYGVKD. This CDR3 spans 13 amino acids. With 10 bases clipped from V and 8 bases from J, the junction kept 9 bases outside the gene matches. The DNA for the CDR3 is TGTGCCACCGGCTCGCGGGGGGGCGATGAGCAGTTCTTC. Protein product: CATGSRGGDEQFF.

In this sample, this clone turned up once. This sequence joins TRBV24-1 and TRBJ1-2, with D perhaps matching TRBD1 (5 bases). The germline V gene has CDR1 KGHDR and CDR2 SFDVKD. V was shortened by 7 bases and J by 8 bases, with 16 bases between the two germline ends. There are 13 residues in the CDR3. The CDR3 reads CATSGRAVSGYTF. CDR3 bases: TGTGCCACCAGCGGCAGGGCGGTAAGCGGCTACACCTTC.

This clone was recorded once. This chain links TRBV19 with TRBJ2-7; 9 bases map to TRBD1. This CDR3 spans 13 amino acids. Germline values: CDR1 LNHDA, CDR2 SQIVND (reference sequence). J was trimmed by 6 bases and V by 8 bases; bases with no gene match: 8. CDR3 DNA: TGTGCCAGTCATACAGGGGGCTCAGGCGAGCAGTACTTC. Amino acid sequence: CASHTGGSGEQYF.

The chain uses TRBV4-3 and TRBJ1-3; D perhaps matches TRBD1 (6 bases). Trimming left V 2 bases short and J 0 bases short, with 14 bases between. This CDR3 contains 17 residues. Germline V gene data show CDR1 as LGHNA and CDR2 as YSLEER. For the CDR3, the DNA is TGCGCCAGCAGCCAATTGGCAGGGGCCCACTCTGGAAACACCATATATTTT. Its translation: CASSQLAGAHSGNTIYF.

The chain carries TRBV27 and TRBJ2-2; a possible D gene is TRBD1 (6 bases). Germline CDR1 is MNHEY and CDR2 is SMNVEV (reference sequence). The CDR3 covers 12 residues. Trimming shortened V by 3 bases and J by 8 bases, and 7 bases separated the two germline ends. The CDR3: CASSFQGGELFF. In DNA, the CDR3 is TGTGCCAGCAGTTTCCAGGGGGGGGAGCTGTTTTTT.

The chain employs TRBV4-1 and TRBJ1-2; weak D call: TRBD1 (5 bases). Trimming took off 0 bases at V and 4 bases at J, with 21 bases between the two ends. The CDR3 loop spans 18 amino acids. Per germline, CDR1 MGHRA and CDR2 YSYEKL. The CDR3 nucleotides are TGCGCCAGCAGCCAAGAATCCGCGGGGTTCTTGGGGGGCTATGGCTACACCTTC. Its protein is CASSQESAGFLGGYGYTF.

V and J are TRBV9 and TRBJ1-2; TRBD1 aligns across 9 bases. This CDR3 is built from 14 residues. V shed 4 bases and J 4 bases; nucleotides not matched to a gene: 5. Germline loops: CDR1 SGDLS, CDR2 YYNGEE. CDR3 sequence reads: CASSRTGAAYGYTF. DNA of the CDR3: TGTGCCAGCAGCCGGACAGGGGCGGCCTATGGCTACACCTTC.